Below are 15 T cell receptor beta chains sequenced from a single sample in a study of T cell responses to AZD1222 COVID-19 vaccine. The assay was immunoSEQ multiplex PCR, and TCRdb's table has in-frame clones only and misses some. The sample shows some 170,000 clones, around 90% of them seen only once. Sequences were derived from peripheral blood, sampled on day 0 of AZD1222 vaccination. These receptors originate from an adult in good health.

The chain joins TRBV2 to TRBJ1-2, with a tentative D call TRBD1 (5 bases). Germline V CDR1 and CDR2: SNHLY, FYNNEI. V lost 4 bases and J 4 bases, leaving 13 bases between the germline ends. This CDR3 spans 14 amino acids. The CDR3 here is CASSGSDRGYGYTF. The CDR3 DNA reads as TGTGCCAGCAGTGGATCAGACAGAGGCTATGGCTACACCTTC.

This rearrangement joins TRBV27 to TRBJ1-2; 8 bases are a match to TRBD1. The J segment lost 7 bases and the V segment lost 5 bases, leaving 6 bases of the junction unmatched. Germline V CDR1 and CDR2: MNHEY, SMNVEV (reference sequence). The CDR3 sequence is 13 residues long. Here the CDR3 reads CASSPGQGLGYTF. CDR3 coding DNA: TGTGCCAGCAGTCCAGGACAGGGACTTGGCTACACCTTC.

Comment on this clone: The sample holds other DNA sequences that translate to the same CDR3. This CDR3 reads CAISEDRNYGYTF. As DNA, the CDR3 is TGTGCCATCAGTGAGGACAGAAACTATGGCTACACCTTC. The chain uses TRBV10-3 and TRBJ1-2; possible D gene TRBD1, 5 bases. Germline values: CDR1 ENHRY, CDR2 SYGVKD. The CDR3 runs to 13 residues. V lost 2 bases, J lost 2 bases, and 6 bases lay in between.

V gene TRBV9 combines with J gene TRBJ2-1; D remains unclear. There are 15 residues in the CDR3. Germline values: CDR1 SGDLS, CDR2 YYNGEE. The V gene lost 2 bases and the J gene lost 4 bases, with 13 bases spanning the gap. The CDR3 spells CASSVRLLGYNEQFF. In nucleotides, the CDR3 is TGTGCCAGCAGCGTCCGGTTGTTGGGTTACAATGAGCAGTTCTTC.

The V and J genes are TRBV19 and TRBJ1-5, with D possibly TRBD1 on 5 matching bases. The germline V gene encodes CDR1 LNHDA and CDR2 SQIVND (reference sequence). The CDR3 runs to 15 residues. The CDR3 DNA follows: TGTGCTACTAAATCTACCCGGGGGGATAATCAGCCCCAGCATTTT. It specifies CATKSTRGDNQPQHF.

The rearrangement joins TRBV3-1 (or the pseudogene TRBV3-2) to TRBJ2-2, with TRBD1 matching 9 bases. From germline, CDR1 is LGHDT and CDR2 YNNKEL (reference sequence). CDR3 length equals 16 residues. The V gene end was trimmed by 4 bases and the J gene end by 5 bases; junction bases not matched to a gene: 8. CDR3 DNA sequence: TGTGCCAGCAGCCTAATCACAGGGACAGGGACCGGGGAGCTGTTTTTT. Its protein is CASSLITGTGTGELFF.

The chain is built from TRBV2 and TRBJ2-3; 8 bases line up with TRBD2. The CDR3 is 17 amino acids. The germline V gene has CDR1 SNHLY and CDR2 FYNNEI. J was trimmed by 7 bases and V by 9 bases; bases with no gene match: 21. The CDR3 bases are TGTGCCAGAAGTACGTCCGGGGGGGCGATCACTCAGAATACGCAGTATTTT. Its translation is CARSTSGGAITQNTQYF.

V and J are TRBV9 and TRBJ1-4; D possibly corresponds to TRBD1 (5 bases). The length of the CDR3 is 16 residues. The ends were cut back, 4 bases at V and 3 bases at J, with 16 bases in the middle. Germline CDR1 reads SGDLS; CDR2 reads YYNGEE. CDR3 DNA: TGTGCCAGCAGCCTTACCGCAGGGAACGCTAATGAAAAACTGTTTTTT. Protein sequence: CASSLTAGNANEKLFF.

V is TRBV12-3 or TRBV12-4 and J is TRBJ1-2; D unresolved. The CDR3 is made up of 11 amino acids. Trimming cost V 5 bases and J 6 bases, with 7 bases left between them. CDR3 in DNA: TGTGCCAGCAGTCTAGTAGATGGCTACACCTTC. Its protein product is CASSLVDGYTF.

This rearrangement joins TRBV3-1 (or the pseudogene TRBV3-2) to TRBJ1-5, with TRBD1 matching over 9 bases. V lost 3 bases and J lost 7; bases outside the gene matches: 7. Germline CDR1 is LGHDT and CDR2 is YNNKEL (reference sequence). The CDR3 has 15 amino acids. The CDR3 DNA follows: TGTGCCAGCAGCCAGGCACAGGGGGCCGGACAGCCCCAGCATTTT. As protein: CASSQAQGAGQPQHF.

The rearrangement joins TRBV6-5 to TRBJ1-2; TRBD1 is a possible D gene (5 bases). V lost 0 bases, J lost 7 bases, and 9 bases lay in between. CDR1 MNHEY and CDR2 SVGAGI come from the germline V gene. CDR3 length: 13 residues. CDR3 sequence: CASSYSGPSGYTF. In DNA form, the CDR3 reads TGTGCCAGCAGTTACTCGGGGCCGAGTGGCTACACCTTC.

This chain connects TRBV30 to TRBJ1-1; D gene ambiguous. This CDR3 is built from 13 residues. Germline values: CDR1 GTSNPN, CDR2 SVGIG (reference sequence). Trimming cost V 4 bases and J 6 bases, with 15 bases left between them. This CDR3 is CAWTASLGAEAFF. The DNA for the CDR3 is TGTGCCTGGACCGCAAGCCTCGGGGCTGAAGCTTTCTTT.

The chain is built from TRBV11-2 and TRBJ2-7, with 9 positions matching TRBD2. CDR1 is SGHAT and CDR2 is FQNNGV in the germline V gene. Trimming took 1 base from V and 4 from J; bases not matched to a gene: 14. The CDR3 covers 18 residues. The CDR3 reads CASSLAGLNSGRGYEQYF. The CDR3 region has the DNA TGTGCCAGCAGCTTAGCTGGGTTAAATAGCGGGAGAGGATACGAGCAGTACTTC. Supplemented by reference TRBV11-2 and TRBJ2-7, the full variable domain reads EAGVAQSPRYKIIEKRQSVAFWCNPISGHATLYWYQQILGQGPKLLIQFQNNGVVDDSQLPKDRFSAERLKGVDSTLKIQPAKLEDSAVYLCASSLAGLNSGRGYEQYFGPGTRLTVT.

The chain joins TRBV27 to TRBJ1-2; D call uncertain. The CDR3 extends over 13 amino acids. The V end lost 2 bases, the J end lost 3 bases, and 7 bases lay between the germline ends. Germline V CDR1 and CDR2: MNHEY, SMNVEV (reference sequence). In DNA, the CDR3 is TGTGCCAGCAGTTTAGCACAGCACTATGGCTACACCTTC. Its translation is CASSLAQHYGYTF.

The rearrangement joins TRBV24-1 to TRBJ1-1, with D unclear. Trimming took 5 bases from V and 0 from J, leaving 6 bases between them. CDR1 KGHDR and CDR2 SFDVKD come from the germline V gene. CDR3 size: 13 residues. CDR3 region: CATSGRMNTEAFF. DNA for the CDR3: TGTGCCACCAGTGGACGGATGAACACTGAAGCTTTCTTT.